This entry lists 9 T cell receptor beta chains sequenced from one sample in a study of early T cells in non-severe SARS-CoV-2 infection (dated by TCRdb to the early 2020s). The library was generated by 5' RACE. Sequenced on a NextSeq 500. TCRdb reprocessed the public reads (quality trimming at Q25 with fastp, clone calling with MiXCR) and kept in-frame beta chains. Each CDR3 protein gets just one entry, which takes the most common genes and DNA from the rows behind it. Present in this sample are nearly 70,000 distinct CDR3 sequences, approximately 4.5% of which were seen just once. The top ten hold roughly 3.9% of the sample. Specimen: whole blood, collected at baseline. The receptors were sampled from an adult who was a healthcare worker with PCR-confirmed SARS-CoV-2 infection or an uninfected control (not recorded which). The donor label of this sample is uncertain.

This clonotype was counted ten times or more. This sequence joins TRBV6-1 and TRBJ2-1, with TRBD2 as a possible D gene (6 bases). Germline V lookup: CDR1 MNHNS, CDR2 SASEGT. V was shortened by 6 bases and J by 10 bases, with 10 bases between the two germline ends. The CDR3 has 11 residues. CDR3 sequence reads: CASSEEGEQFF. In DNA form, the CDR3 reads TGTGCCAGCAGCGAGGAGGGCGAGCAGTTCTTC.

This chain links TRBV4-2 with TRBJ1-1, with 8 bases fitting TRBD1. The germline V gene has CDR1 LGHNA and CDR2 YNFKEQ. The CDR3 spans 13 residues. The junction had 5 bases not matched to a gene; V was cut back by 1 base and J by 10 bases. CDR3 bases: TGTGCCAGCAGCCAAGGTGGACAGGGAAGAGCTTTCTTT. Translation: CASSQGGQGRAFF.

This clonotype appeared many times. The chain is built from TRBV29-1 and TRBJ2-1; D could derive from TRBD1 or TRBD2 (5 bases each). Germline loops: CDR1 SQVTM, CDR2 ANQGSEA. Trimming took 3 bases from V and 4 from J, leaving 16 bases between them. The CDR3 consists of 15 residues. CDR3 in amino acids: CSVEGDKRGYNEQFF. CDR3 DNA: TGCAGCGTTGAGGGGGATAAACGGGGATACAATGAGCAGTTCTTC.

In this sample, this clonotype turned up many times. The V call is TRBV5-1, the J call TRBJ1-1, with D perhaps matching TRBD1 (6 bases). The ends were cut back, 4 bases at V and 1 base at J, with 23 bases in the middle. Germline V CDR1 and CDR2: SGHRS, YFSETQ. There are 18 residues in the CDR3. The CDR3 bases are TGCGCCAGCAGCCCCGACAGGTCCTTCCTACTCTCGAACACTGAAGCTTTCTTT. As protein: CASSPDRSFLLSNTEAFF.

The rearrangement uses TRBV6-5 and TRBJ2-7; D possibly corresponds to TRBD1 (5 bases). From germline, CDR1 is MNHEY and CDR2 SVGAGI. The CDR3 extends over 14 amino acids. V was pared by 6 bases and J by 2 bases, with 14 bases between. The CDR3 loop reads CASSPRQGPYEQYF. In DNA form, the CDR3 reads TGTGCCAGCAGCCCCCGGCAGGGTCCCTACGAGCAGTACTTC.

This clonotype was seen a few times. The rearrangement joins TRBV7-2 to TRBJ1-1; D remains ambiguous. Trimming removed 5 bases from V and 3 bases from J, with 13 bases in between. This CDR3 contains 14 residues. Germline V gives CDR1 SGHTA, CDR2 FQGNSA. In DNA form, the CDR3 reads TGTGCCAGCAGCCCACTGGGGTCGGACACTGAAGCTTTCTTT. Amino acids: CASSPLGSDTEAFF.

Ten or more counts support this clonotype. The chain couples TRBV4-2 to TRBJ1-1; D not certain. CDR1 LGHNA and CDR2 YNFKEQ come from the germline V gene. Trimming left V 1 base short and J 4 bases short, with 13 bases between. This CDR3 contains 15 residues. The CDR3 DNA follows: TGTGCCAGCAGCCAAGTTTGGACGGATCCCACTGAAGCTTTCTTT. It specifies CASSQVWTDPTEAFF.

The sample holds many counts of this clonotype. This rearrangement joins TRBV20-1 to TRBJ2-7; 9 nucleotides agree with TRBD1. Germline V gives CDR1 DFQATT, CDR2 SNEGSKA (reference sequence). V lost 0 bases to trimming and J lost 3 bases; unmatched junction nucleotides: 3. The CDR3 has 14 residues. CDR3 sequence: CSAREGDRDYEQYF. The CDR3 nucleotides read TGCAGTGCTAGAGAGGGGGACAGGGACTACGAGCAGTACTTC.

This clonotype was counted only a few times. This chain links TRBV7-2 with TRBJ2-3, with TRBD2 identical over 11 bases. Germline trimming cut 1 base from V and 2 bases from J; bases unmatched to any gene: 2. The CDR3 is 16 residues long. In germline, CDR1 is SGHTA, CDR2 FQGNSA. Here the CDR3 DNA reads TGTGCCAGCAGCTTAGGACTAGCGGGGACCACAGATACGCAGTATTTT. Protein product: CASSLGLAGTTDTQYF.